The rows below give T cell receptor beta chains drawn from one sample of a study of T-cell reconstitution after alpha-beta-depleted transplantation in children. Each CDR3 protein is one row after TCRdb ran MiXCR on the PCR reads. The sample yields under 150,000 distinct CDR3 sequences, 8% to 10% seen once. The sample consisted of PBMCs, mostly from graft donor cells, taken 180 days after TCRalphabeta/CD19-depleted stem cell transplant. All receptors come from a girl under three years old who had a stem cell transplant for combined immunodeficiency, so the T cells may come from the graft donor. CDR3s include the opening cysteine and the closing phenylalanine or tryptophan. D genes are given only for firm matches. The size field is filled for only some rows; it gives once, few, many or a size class.

clone size: few
D gene: .
J gene: TRBJ2-2
V gene: TRBV7-9
CDR3 DNA: TGTGCCAGCAAGCGGACAGCGAACACCGGGGAGCTGTTTTTT
CDR3 protein: CASKRTANTGELFF

clone size: few
D gene: .
J gene: TRBJ1-6
V gene: TRBV5-1
CDR3 DNA: TGCGCCAGCAGCTTTAAACCAGGGCTCCGGGATTCACCCCTCCACTTT
CDR3 protein: CASSFKPGLRDSPLHF

clone size: .
D gene: .
J gene: TRBJ2-1
V gene: TRBV20-1
CDR3 DNA: TGCAGTGCTAGTGGGACGGGGTGGTCCTACAATGAGCAGTTCTTC
CDR3 protein: CSASGTGWSYNEQFF

clone size: .
D gene: .
J gene: TRBJ2-5
V gene: TRBV5-1
CDR3 DNA: TGCGCCAGCAGCTGCCTACCGGACGGAAGGTCCCAGTACTTC
CDR3 protein: CASSCLPDGRSQYF

clone size: .
D gene: TRBD2
J gene: TRBJ2-1
V gene: TRBV11-2
CDR3 DNA: TGTGCCAGCAGCCCTGGGGTGGGACTAGCGGGGGGGCCGTTTTACAATGAGCAGTTCTTC
CDR3 protein: CASSPGVGLAGGPFYNEQFF

clone size: .
D gene: TRBD1
J gene: TRBJ2-4
V gene: TRBV20-1
CDR3 DNA: TGCAGTGCTAAACGACAGGGCCGAGGGAACATTCAGTACTTC
CDR3 protein: CSAKRQGRGNIQYF

clone size: few
D gene: .
J gene: TRBJ2-5
V gene: TRBV7-3
CDR3 DNA: TGTGCCAGCAGCTTAGTGGGGGGGGCCGGAGAGACCCAGTACTTC
CDR3 protein: CASSLVGGAGETQYF

clone size: few
D gene: .
J gene: TRBJ1-5
V gene: TRBV5-5
CDR3 DNA: TGTGCCAGCAGCTTGGCCCCGAATCAGCCCCAGCATTTT
CDR3 protein: CASSLAPNQPQHF

clone size: many
D gene: .
J gene: TRBJ2-2
V gene: TRBV7-2
CDR3 DNA: TGTGCCAGCAGCTTGGGACGGAACACCGGGGAGCTGTTTTTT
CDR3 protein: CASSLGRNTGELFF

clone size: many
D gene: TRBD1
J gene: TRBJ1-2
V gene: TRBV29-1
CDR3 DNA: TGCAGCGGGAAAGGGGGCAACTATGGCTACACCTTC
CDR3 protein: CSGKGGNYGYTF

clone size: many
D gene: .
J gene: TRBJ2-7
V gene: TRBV21-1
CDR3 DNA: TGCTGGGAGAAGATAGCGGGAGATCAGCACCTTTACGAGCAGTACTTC
CDR3 protein: CWEKIAGDQHLYEQYF

clone size: .
D gene: .
J gene: TRBJ2-3
V gene: TRBV29-1
CDR3 DNA: TGCAGCGTTGCGCAGGGTCAGACCACAGATACGCAGTATTTT
CDR3 protein: CSVAQGQTTDTQYF

clone size: .
D gene: .
J gene: TRBJ2-1
V gene: TRBV5-1
CDR3 DNA: TGCGCCAGCAGCTTGTATTGGAAAGGGAACTCCTACAATGAGCAGTTCTTC
CDR3 protein: CASSLYWKGNSYNEQFF